This TCR beta chain was sequenced in a study of T cell responses to AZD1222 COVID-19 vaccine. Study context: Pooling covered second doses at about 4 or about 12 weeks.

Repertoires were generated with immunoSEQ multiplex PCR, while TCRdb's copy carries only in-frame clones and drops some. The sample lists 140,000 to 150,000 clones, 85% to 95% occurring once. Of note for this clone: Its antigen is still unknown.

Study results and caveats: Sampling that yielded the repertoires occurred only after the peak T cell response. Unmutated variant regions are reportedly the target of nearly half of TCRs that are spike-specific.

After removal of 10 bases from V and 7 bases from J, the junction contained 4 bases not matched to a gene. Germline loops: CDR1 SGDLS, CDR2 YYNGEE. The length of the CDR3 is 11 residues. This TCR derives from an adult in good health. Here the sequenced sample was peripheral blood, taken on day 0 of AZD1222 vaccination. The chain employs TRBV9 and TRBJ2-1; 8 bases are a match to TRBD1. The CDR3 DNA is TGTGCCTGGACAGGGAGTAATGAGCAGTTCTTC. This encodes CAWTGSNEQFF. Complete variable domain (other parts from reference TRBV9 and TRBJ2-1): DSGVTQTPKHLITATGQRVTLRCSPRSGDLSVYWYQQSLDQGLQFLIQYYNGEERAKGNILERFSAQQFPDLHSELNLSSLELGDSALYFCAWTGSNEQFFGPGTRLTVL.